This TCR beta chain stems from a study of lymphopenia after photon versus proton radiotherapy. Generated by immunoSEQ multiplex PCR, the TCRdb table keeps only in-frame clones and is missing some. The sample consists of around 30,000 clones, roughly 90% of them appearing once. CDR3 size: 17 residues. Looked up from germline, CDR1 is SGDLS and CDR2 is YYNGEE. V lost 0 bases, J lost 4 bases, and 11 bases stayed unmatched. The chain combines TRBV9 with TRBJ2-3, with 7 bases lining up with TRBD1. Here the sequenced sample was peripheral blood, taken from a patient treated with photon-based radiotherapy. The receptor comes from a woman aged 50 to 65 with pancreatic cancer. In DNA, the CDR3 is TGTGCCAGCAGCGTAGGGGGAGACAGGGCTTTTGCAGATACGCAGTATTTT. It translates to CASSVGGDRAFADTQYF.